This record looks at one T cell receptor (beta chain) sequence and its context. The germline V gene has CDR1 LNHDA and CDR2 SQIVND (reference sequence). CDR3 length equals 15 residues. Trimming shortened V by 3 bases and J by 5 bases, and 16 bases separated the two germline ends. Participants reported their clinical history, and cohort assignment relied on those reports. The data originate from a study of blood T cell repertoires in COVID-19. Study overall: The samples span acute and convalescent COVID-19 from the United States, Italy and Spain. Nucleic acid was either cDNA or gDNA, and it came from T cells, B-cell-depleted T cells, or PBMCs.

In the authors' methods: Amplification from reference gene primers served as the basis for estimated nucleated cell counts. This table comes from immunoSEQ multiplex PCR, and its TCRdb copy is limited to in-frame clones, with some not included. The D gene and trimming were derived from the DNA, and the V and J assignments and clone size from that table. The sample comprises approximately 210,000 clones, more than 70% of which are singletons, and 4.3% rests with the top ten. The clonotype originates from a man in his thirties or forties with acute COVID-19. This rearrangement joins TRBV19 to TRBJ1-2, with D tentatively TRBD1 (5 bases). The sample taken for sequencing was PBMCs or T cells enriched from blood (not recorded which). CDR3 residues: CASSMGRGGFYGYTF. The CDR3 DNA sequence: TGTGCCAGTAGTATGGGGAGGGGCGGCTTTTATGGCTACACCTTC. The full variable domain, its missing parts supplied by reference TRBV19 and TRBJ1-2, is DGGITQSPKYLFRKEGQNVTLSCEQNLNHDAMYWYRQDPGQGLRLIYYSQIVNDFQKGDIAEGYSVSREKKESFPLTVTSAQKNPTAFYLCASSMGRGGFYGYTFGSGTRLTVV.